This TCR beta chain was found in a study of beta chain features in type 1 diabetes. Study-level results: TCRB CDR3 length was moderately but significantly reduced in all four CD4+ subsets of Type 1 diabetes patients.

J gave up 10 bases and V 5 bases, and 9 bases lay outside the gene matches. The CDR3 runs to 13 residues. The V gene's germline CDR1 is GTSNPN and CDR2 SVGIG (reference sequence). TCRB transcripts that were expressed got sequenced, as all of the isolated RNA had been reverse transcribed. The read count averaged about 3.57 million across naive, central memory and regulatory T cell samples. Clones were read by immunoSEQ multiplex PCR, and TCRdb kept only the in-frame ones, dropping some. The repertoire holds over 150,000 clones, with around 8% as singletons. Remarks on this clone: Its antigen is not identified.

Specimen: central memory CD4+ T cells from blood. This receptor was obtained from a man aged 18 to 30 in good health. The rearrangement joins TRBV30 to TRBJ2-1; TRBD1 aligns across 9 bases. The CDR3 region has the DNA TGTGCCTGGTCGGGGACAGGGCTCGGGGAGCAGTTCTTC. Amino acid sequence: CAWSGTGLGEQFF. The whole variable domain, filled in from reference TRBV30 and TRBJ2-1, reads SQTIHQWPATLVQPVGSPLSLECTVEGTSNPNLYWYRQAAGRGLQLLFYSVGIGQISSEVPQNLSASRPQDRQFILSSKKLLLSDSGFYLCAWSGTGLGEQFFGPGTRLTVL.